This entry lists 30 T cell receptor beta chains sequenced from one sample in a study of T-cell reconstitution after alpha-beta-depleted transplantation in children. Unique molecular identifiers were used to barcode this TCRbeta library. TCRdb re-analysed the PCR reads in MiXCR, keeping a single row per CDR3 protein. The table lists 5,500 to 8,500 distinct CDR3 sequences, more than 5% of them singletons. This specimen was PBMCs, mostly from graft donor cells, taken 180 days after TCRalphabeta/CD19-depleted stem cell transplant. The receptors come from a child less than two years old who had a stem cell transplant for acute myeloid leukemia, so the T cells may come from the graft donor.

By share of the sample, this clonotype is medium-sized. The V gene is TRBV20-1, the J gene TRBJ2-3, with 10 nucleotides matching TRBD1. This CDR3 is built from 15 residues. V lost 6 bases and J lost 3; bases outside the gene matches: 9. From germline, CDR1 is DFQATT and CDR2 SNEGSKA (reference sequence). The CDR3 DNA is TGCAGTGCAAAAGAGGGACAGGGGATGACAGATACGCAGTATTTT. This codes for CSAKEGQGMTDTQYF.

This clonotype is classed as medium-sized. This chain uses TRBV7-2 with TRBJ1-5; perhaps TRBD1 as D (5 bases). Trimming left V 9 bases short and J 1 base short, with 16 bases between. Germline-derived CDR1 and CDR2 are SGHTA and FQGNSA. The CDR3 extends over 15 amino acids. The CDR3 spells CASASGSGSNQPQHF. CDR3 DNA: TGTGCCAGTGCTTCAGGGTCTGGAAGCAATCAGCCCCAGCATTTT.

This clonotype was picked up many times. The chain is built from TRBV28 and TRBJ1-4, with 11 bases aligning to TRBD1. The CDR3 totals 16 residues. The J segment lost 3 bases and the V segment lost 5 bases, leaving 5 bases of the junction unmatched. Germline V CDR1 and CDR2: MDHEN, SYDVKM. CDR3 amino acids: CASSGQGAWANEKLFF. CDR3 bases: TGTGCCAGCAGTGGACAGGGGGCGTGGGCTAATGAAAAACTGTTTTTT.

This clonotype was counted ten times or more. This chain links TRBV9 with TRBJ2-7; 14 bases are shared with TRBD2. V was pared by 2 bases and J by 0 bases, with 1 base of the junction left unmatched. Germline assignment: CDR1 SGDLS and CDR2 YYNGEE. The CDR3 sequence is 16 residues long. CDR3 coding DNA: TGTGCCAGCAGCGTGGGGACTAGCGGGAGCTCCTACGAGCAGTACTTC. It is translated as CASSVGTSGSSYEQYF.

The chain joins TRBV3-1 to TRBJ2-7, with 9 bases fitting TRBD2. With 4 bases clipped from V and 0 bases from J, the junction kept 7 bases outside the gene matches. Germline V lookup: CDR1 LGHDT, CDR2 YNNKEL (reference sequence). CDR3 length: 16 residues. The CDR3 here is CASSPRLAEVSYEQYF. CDR3 sequence (DNA): TGTGCCAGCAGCCCCCGACTAGCGGAGGTCTCCTACGAGCAGTACTTC.

This clonotype was detected many times. This chain joins TRBV5-1 and TRBJ1-1; 9 bases map to TRBD1. V lost 3 bases, J lost 5 bases, and 14 bases stayed unmatched. The CDR3 runs to 17 residues. Germline V gene lookup returns CDR1 SGHRS and CDR2 YFSETQ. The CDR3 spells CASSSHPRDRDSTEAFF. The DNA for the CDR3 is TGCGCCAGCAGCTCCCACCCCCGGGACAGGGATTCAACTGAAGCTTTCTTT.

This clonotype was observed many times. The V gene is TRBV3-1, the J gene TRBJ1-4, with D possibly matching TRBD1 (5 bases). With 1 base removed from V and 8 bases from J, the gap between germline ends came to 8 bases. The CDR3 is 13 amino acids. Germline CDR1 reads LGHDT; CDR2 reads YNNKEL (reference sequence). The CDR3 nucleotides read TGTGCCAGCAGCCAAGTAGGGGCGGAAAAACTGTTTTTT. The encoded protein is CASSQVGAEKLFF. Variable domain in full (rest from reference TRBV3-1 and TRBJ1-4): DTAVSQTPKYLVTQMGNDKSIKCEQNLGHDTMYWYKQDSKKFLKIMFSYNNKELIINETVPNRFSPKSPDKAHLNLHINSLELGDSAVYFCASSQVGAEKLFFGSGTQLSVL.

This clonotype was recorded many times. CDR3 DNA: TGTGCCAGCAATGCACCCGGGACTAGCGGGAGAGAGACCCAGTACTTC. It encodes CASNAPGTSGRETQYF. V and J are TRBV28 and TRBJ2-5, with TRBD2 matching over 14 bases. CDR1 MDHEN and CDR2 SYDVKM come from the germline V gene. The CDR3 runs to 16 residues. Trimming took 7 bases from V and 4 from J; bases not matched to a gene: 8.

This clonotype is categorized as medium-sized. V gene TRBV6-2 or TRBV6-3 combines with J gene TRBJ1-5, with 10 bases identical to TRBD1. The CDR3 is 15 residues long. Germline V gene sequence: CDR1 MNHEY, CDR2 SVGEGT. The ends lost 5 bases at V and 5 bases at J; junction bases unmatched: 6. This chain's CDR3 is CASSQQGQGYQPQHF. The CDR3 nucleotides read TGTGCCAGCAGTCAACAGGGACAGGGGTATCAGCCCCAGCATTTT.

This clonotype was seen repeatedly, ten times or more. V and J are TRBV11-2 and TRBJ1-5; no definite D call. With 4 bases removed from V and 0 bases from J, the gap between germline ends came to 7 bases. CDR1 SGHAT and CDR2 FQNNGV come from the germline V gene. CDR3 size: 14 residues. CDR3 bases: TGTGCCAGCAGCTCGCTCGATAGCAATCAGCCCCAGCATTTT. This codes for CASSSLDSNQPQHF.

This clonotype was counted many times. The V call is TRBV2, the J call TRBJ2-3; 7 nucleotides align to TRBD2. The CDR3 is 16 amino acids. J was trimmed by 3 bases and V by 6 bases; bases with no gene match: 12. The germline gives CDR1 SNHLY, CDR2 FYNNEI. CDR3 region: CASSDEGRAFTDTQYF. In nucleotides, the CDR3 is TGTGCCAGCAGCGACGAGGGGAGGGCCTTTACAGATACGCAGTATTTT. The entire variable domain, with the rest obtained from reference TRBV2 and TRBJ2-3, is as follows: EPEVTQTPSHQVTQMGQEVILRCVPISNHLYFYWYRQILGQKVEFLVSFYNNEISEKSEIFDDQFSVERPDGSNFTLKIRSTKLEDSAMYFCASSDEGRAFTDTQYFGPGTRLTVL.

This clonotype has at least ten counts. This chain uses TRBV3-2 with TRBJ1-6. TRBV3-2 is tagged as a pseudogene. This CDR3 contains 12 residues. For the CDR3, the DNA is TGTGCCAGCAGCCAAGCAACCGGCCCCCTCCACTTT. Encoded protein: CASSQATGPLHF.

This clonotype was picked up a small number of times. The chain employs TRBV2 and TRBJ1-1, with 7 nucleotides matching TRBD1. Germline V gene sequence: CDR1 SNHLY, CDR2 FYNNEI. This CDR3 region has 19 residues. The DNA for the CDR3 is TGTACCTTCAGTTCTTCAGGGGGTGGGCATACATCCATGAACACTGAAGCTTTCTTT. Amino acids: CTFSSSGGGHTSMNTEAFF. Supplemented by reference TRBV2 and TRBJ1-1, the full variable domain reads EPEVTQTPSHQVTQMGQEVILRCVPISNHLYFYWYRQILGQKVEFLVSFYNNEISEKSEIFDDQFSVERPDGSNFTLKIRSTKLEDSAMYFCTFSSSGGGHTSMNTEAFFGQGTRLTVV.

This clonotype was counted ten times or more. The chain recombines TRBV28 with TRBJ1-2; the D gene is possibly TRBD1 (6 bases). The germline V gene encodes CDR1 MDHEN and CDR2 SYDVKM. The CDR3 totals 12 residues. Trimming took off 5 bases at V and 8 bases at J, with 12 bases between the two ends. The chain's CDR3 is CASSHNRDGYTF. In DNA form, the CDR3 reads TGTGCCAGCAGTCACAACAGGGACGGCTACACCTTC.

This clonotype came up many times. V and J are TRBV24-1 and TRBJ2-7; possible D gene TRBD1, 6 bases. CDR1 is KGHDR, CDR2 SFDVKD, per germline. V was pared by 5 bases and J by 3 bases, with 19 bases between. The CDR3 length is 16 residues. CDR3 coding DNA: TGTGCCACCAGTGCCGGAACAGGGACGGGAATCTACGAGCAGTACTTC. Its protein is CATSAGTGTGIYEQYF.

This rearrangement joins TRBV5-8 to TRBJ2-3; D is perhaps TRBD1 or TRBD2 (5 bases each). CDR1 is SGHTS, CDR2 YDEGEE, per germline. The CDR3 has 15 amino acids. Trimming left V 9 bases short and J 4 bases short, with 21 bases between. CDR3 residues: CAMGPRVRTADTQYF. The CDR3 region has the DNA TGTGCCATGGGACCCCGGGTCAGGACTGCAGATACGCAGTATTTT.

This clonotype has a count of ten or more. The chain links TRBV12-3 or TRBV12-4 to TRBJ2-3, with a tentative D call TRBD2 (6 bases). V was cut by 3 bases and J by 6 bases, with 13 bases left in between. CDR3 size: 14 residues. CDR3 loop: CASSLPRGKDTQYF. DNA of the CDR3: TGTGCCAGCAGTTTGCCCCGGGGGAAGGATACGCAGTATTTT.

This clonotype was counted many times. The V and J genes are TRBV5-6 and TRBJ2-7; D ambiguous. Between the trimmed V and J ends, which lost 6 bases and 7 bases, there was a span of 20 bases. The CDR3 runs 14 residues. The germline V gene encodes CDR1 SGHDT and CDR2 YYEEEE. CDR3 in DNA: TGTGCCAGCACCCCTTCCATGGAGTCTGGGGAGCAGTACTTC. It translates to CASTPSMESGEQYF.

This clonotype has a count of ten or more. The chain is built from TRBV20-1 and TRBJ1-1; no firm D call. V was cut by 1 base and J by 11 bases, with 11 bases left in between. The CDR3 is 11 amino acids. In germline, CDR1 is DFQATT, CDR2 SNEGSKA (reference sequence). The CDR3 loop is CSARVVNGAFF. The CDR3 coding sequence is TGCAGTGCTAGAGTTGTGAACGGGGCTTTCTTT.

This clonotype was detected many times. The chain uses TRBV10-3 and TRBJ2-5; unclear D gene. Trimming removed 6 bases at V and 5 bases at J, with 7 bases between. The V gene's germline CDR1 is ENHRY and CDR2 SYGVKD. This CDR3 region has 11 residues. The CDR3 bases are TGTGCCATCAGGAGTGTGGAGACCCAGTACTTC. Protein sequence: CAIRSVETQYF.

This chain connects TRBV11-3 to TRBJ2-2; tentative D call: TRBD1 (7 bases). The CDR3 consists of 13 residues. The ends were cut back, 3 bases at V and 6 bases at J, with 8 bases in the middle. Germline V gene data show CDR1 as SGHNT and CDR2 as YENEEA. The CDR3 DNA reads as TGTGCCAGCAGCTTCAGGGGGGCCGGGGAGCTGTTTTTT. Amino acids: CASSFRGAGELFF.

This clonotype was recorded many times. The chain joins TRBV11-3 to TRBJ2-1; D is uncertain. In germline, CDR1 is SGHNT, CDR2 YENEEA. V gave up 8 bases and J gave up 5 bases, with 13 bases separating them. The CDR3 totals 13 residues. CDR3: CASQRTLNNEQFF. DNA for the CDR3: TGTGCCAGCCAGAGGACCTTAAACAATGAGCAGTTCTTC.

This clonotype was recorded many times. The chain joins TRBV27 to TRBJ2-7; D uncertain. The V gene lost 6 bases and the J gene lost 0 bases, with 6 bases spanning the gap. The CDR3 consists of 12 residues. Germline CDR1 is MNHEY and CDR2 is SMNVEV (reference sequence). CDR3 protein: CASSQSSYEQYF. CDR3 in DNA: TGTGCCAGCAGCCAAAGCTCCTACGAGCAGTACTTC.

As to this clonotype: The junction departs from the called germline gene at one end, perhaps through a read error. The genes are TRBV5-6 and TRBJ2-7; D is unclear. CDR3 length: 14 residues. Per the germline V gene, CDR1 is SGHDT and CDR2 is YYEEEE. The CDR3, as DNA: TGTGCCATCAGCCCCGGGTCAACCCCCTACGAGCAGTACTTC. It codes for CAISPGSTPYEQYF.

This clonotype was detected ten times or more. This chain connects TRBV5-1 to TRBJ2-4; 10 bases match TRBD1. The CDR3 length is 18 residues. Germline loops: CDR1 SGHRS, CDR2 YFSETQ. V lost 0 bases and J lost 8; bases outside the gene matches: 14. CDR3 loop: CASSLAPGTGAIRDIQYF. DNA for the CDR3: TGCGCCAGCAGCTTGGCCCCCGGGACAGGGGCCATCAGGGACATTCAGTACTTC.

By sample share, this clonotype is medium-sized. The chain links TRBV20-1 to TRBJ2-3, with a weak D call TRBD2 (6 bases). The CDR3 extends over 15 amino acids. Trimming cost V 5 bases and J 0 bases, with 15 bases left between them. The germline V gene has CDR1 DFQATT and CDR2 SNEGSKA (reference sequence). The CDR3: CSASGLLSSTDTQYF. CDR3 coding DNA: TGCAGTGCTTCAGGACTATTATCTAGCACAGATACGCAGTATTTT.

By sample fraction, this clonotype is medium-sized (0.01 to 0.1%). The rearrangement uses TRBV12-3 or TRBV12-4 and TRBJ1-2; no clear D. The CDR3 consists of 15 residues. Trimming shortened V by 6 bases and J by 6 bases, and 20 bases separated the two germline ends. CDR3 DNA sequence: TGTGCCAGCAGAAGAGGAGCCCCAAACGCTGATGGCTACACCTTC. Protein: CASRRGAPNADGYTF.

In its sample, this clonotype was seen many times. This chain joins TRBV2 and TRBJ2-5, with a tentative D call TRBD1 (5 bases). CDR3 size: 15 residues. V was clipped by 2 bases and J by 5 bases, with 15 bases between them. CDR1 SNHLY and CDR2 FYNNEI come from the germline V gene. CDR3 sequence: CASSEFRTTRETQYF. CDR3 nucleotide sequence: TGTGCCAGCAGTGAATTTCGGACAACCCGGGAGACCCAGTACTTC.

This clonotype was detected ten times or more. The chain has TRBV13 and TRBJ2-2; tentative D call: TRBD1 (6 bases). Trimming took 5 bases from V and 1 from J, leaving 8 bases between them. This CDR3 spans 14 amino acids. Germline loops: CDR1 PRHDT, CDR2 FYEKMQ (reference sequence). DNA of the CDR3: TGTGCCAGCAGCCCGACAGGGAACACCGGGGAGCTGTTTTTT. Its translation is CASSPTGNTGELFF.

The sample holds many counts of this clonotype. The J gene is TRBJ1-4, the V gene TRBV20-1; 9 nucleotides line up with TRBD1. This CDR3 comprises 14 residues. J gave up 5 bases and V 2 bases, and 3 bases lay outside the gene matches. Germline V gene data show CDR1 as DFQATT and CDR2 as SNEGSKA (reference sequence). The CDR3 spells CSARPGQGNEKLFF. In DNA form, the CDR3 reads TGCAGTGCTAGACCGGGACAGGGAAATGAAAAACTGTTTTTT.